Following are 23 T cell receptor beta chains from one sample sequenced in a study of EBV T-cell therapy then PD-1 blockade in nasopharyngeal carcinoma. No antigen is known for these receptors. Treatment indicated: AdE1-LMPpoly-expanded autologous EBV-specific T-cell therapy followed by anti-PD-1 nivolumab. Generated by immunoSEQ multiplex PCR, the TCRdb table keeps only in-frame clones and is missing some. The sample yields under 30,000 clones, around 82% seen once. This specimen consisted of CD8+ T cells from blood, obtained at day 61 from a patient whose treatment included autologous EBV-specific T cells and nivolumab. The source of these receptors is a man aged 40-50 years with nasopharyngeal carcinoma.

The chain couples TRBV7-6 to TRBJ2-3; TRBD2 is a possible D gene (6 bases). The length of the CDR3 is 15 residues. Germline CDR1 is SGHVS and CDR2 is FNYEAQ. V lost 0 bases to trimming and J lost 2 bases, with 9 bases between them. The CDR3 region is CASSLAGGNTDTQYF. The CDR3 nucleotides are TGTGCCAGCAGCTTAGCCGGGGGAAACACAGATACGCAGTATTTT.

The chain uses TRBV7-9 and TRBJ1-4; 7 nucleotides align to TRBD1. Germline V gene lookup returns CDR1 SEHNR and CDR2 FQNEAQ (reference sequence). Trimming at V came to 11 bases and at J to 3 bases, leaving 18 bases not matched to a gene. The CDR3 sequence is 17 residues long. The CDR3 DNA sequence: TGTGCCGCGGCGGGACCCAGGGGGAATACAGCTAATGAAAAACTGTTTTTT. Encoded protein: CAAAGPRGNTANEKLFF.

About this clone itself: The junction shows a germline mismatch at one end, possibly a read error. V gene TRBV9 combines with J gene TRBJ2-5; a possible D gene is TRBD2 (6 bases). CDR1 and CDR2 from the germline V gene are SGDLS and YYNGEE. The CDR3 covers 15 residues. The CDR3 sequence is CAGSVGSAGRETQYF. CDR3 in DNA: TGTGCCGGCAGCGTAGGTTCGGCGGGGAGGGAGACCCAGTACTTC.

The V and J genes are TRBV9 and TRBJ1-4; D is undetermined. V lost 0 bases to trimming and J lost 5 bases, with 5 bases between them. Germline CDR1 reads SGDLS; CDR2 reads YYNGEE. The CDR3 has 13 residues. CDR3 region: CASSVVPNEKLFF. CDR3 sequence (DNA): TGTGCCAGCAGCGTAGTCCCGAATGAAAAACTGTTTTTT.

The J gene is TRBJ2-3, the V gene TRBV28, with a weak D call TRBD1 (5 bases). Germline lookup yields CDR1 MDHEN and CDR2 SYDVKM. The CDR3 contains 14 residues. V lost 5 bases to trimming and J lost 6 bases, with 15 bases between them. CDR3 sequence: CASSLRGRADTQYF. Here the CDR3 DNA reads TGTGCCAGCAGTCTCCGTGGCAGGGCGGATACGCAGTATTTT. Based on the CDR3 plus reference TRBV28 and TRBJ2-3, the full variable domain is DVKVTQSSRYLVKRTGEKVFLECVQDMDHENMFWYRQDPGLGLRLIYFSYDVKMKEKGDIPEGYSVSREKKERFSLILESASTNQTSMYLCASSLRGRADTQYFGPGTRLTVL.

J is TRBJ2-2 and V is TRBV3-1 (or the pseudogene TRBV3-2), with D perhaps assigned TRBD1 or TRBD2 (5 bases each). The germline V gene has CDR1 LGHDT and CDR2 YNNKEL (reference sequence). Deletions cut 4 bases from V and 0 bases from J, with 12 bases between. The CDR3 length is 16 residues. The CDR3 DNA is TGTGCCAGCAGCCCTCGGGGACCCCCGAACACCGGGGAGCTGTTTTTT. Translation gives CASSPRGPPNTGELFF.

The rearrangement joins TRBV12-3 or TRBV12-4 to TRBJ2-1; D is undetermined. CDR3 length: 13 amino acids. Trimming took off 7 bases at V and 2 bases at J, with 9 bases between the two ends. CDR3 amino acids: CASNREAYNEQFF. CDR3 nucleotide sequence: TGTGCCAGCAATCGAGAGGCCTACAATGAGCAGTTCTTC.

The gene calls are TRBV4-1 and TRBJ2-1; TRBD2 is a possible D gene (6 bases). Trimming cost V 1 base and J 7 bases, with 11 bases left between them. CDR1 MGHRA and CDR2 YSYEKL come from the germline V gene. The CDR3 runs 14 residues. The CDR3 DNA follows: TGCGCCAGCAGCCAAGTACAACGGGGGAATGAGCAGTTCTTC. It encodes CASSQVQRGNEQFF.

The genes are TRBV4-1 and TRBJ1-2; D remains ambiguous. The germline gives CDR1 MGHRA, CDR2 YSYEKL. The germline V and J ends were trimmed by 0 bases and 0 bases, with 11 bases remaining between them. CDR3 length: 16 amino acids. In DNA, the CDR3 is TGCGCCAGCAGCCAAGAATCACAGAAGGCTAACTATGGCTACACCTTC. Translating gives CASSQESQKANYGYTF.

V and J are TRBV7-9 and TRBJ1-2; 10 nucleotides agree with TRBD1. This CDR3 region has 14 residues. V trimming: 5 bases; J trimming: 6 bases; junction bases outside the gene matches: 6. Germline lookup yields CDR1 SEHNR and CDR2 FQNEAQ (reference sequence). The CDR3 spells CASSLGTGDDGYTF. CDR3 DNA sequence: TGTGCCAGCAGCCTAGGGACAGGGGACGATGGCTACACCTTC.

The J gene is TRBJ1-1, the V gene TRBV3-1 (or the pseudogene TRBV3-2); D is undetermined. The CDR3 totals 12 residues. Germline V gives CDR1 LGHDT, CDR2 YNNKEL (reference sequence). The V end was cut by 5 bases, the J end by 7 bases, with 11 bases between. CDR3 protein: CASSVRGFEAFF. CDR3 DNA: TGTGCCAGCAGCGTACGTGGGTTTGAAGCTTTCTTT.

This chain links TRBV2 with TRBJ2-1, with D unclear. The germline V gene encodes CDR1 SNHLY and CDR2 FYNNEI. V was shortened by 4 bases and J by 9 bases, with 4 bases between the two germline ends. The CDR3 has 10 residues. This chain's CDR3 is CASSGSEQFF. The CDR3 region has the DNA TGTGCCAGCAGTGGCAGTGAGCAGTTCTTC.

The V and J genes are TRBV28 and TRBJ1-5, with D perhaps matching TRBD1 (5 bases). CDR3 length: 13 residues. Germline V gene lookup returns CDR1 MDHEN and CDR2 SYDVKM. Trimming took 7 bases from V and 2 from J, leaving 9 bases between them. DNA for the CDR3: TGTGCCAGCAATCCGGGGGGCAATCAGCCCCAGCATTTT. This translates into CASNPGGNQPQHF.

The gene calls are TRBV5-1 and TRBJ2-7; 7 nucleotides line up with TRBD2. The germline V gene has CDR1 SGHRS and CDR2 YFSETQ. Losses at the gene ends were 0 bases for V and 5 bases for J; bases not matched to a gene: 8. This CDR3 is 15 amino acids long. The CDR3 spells CASSLESPGRDEQYF. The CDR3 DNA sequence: TGCGCCAGCAGCTTGGAGTCCCCAGGGAGGGACGAGCAGTACTTC. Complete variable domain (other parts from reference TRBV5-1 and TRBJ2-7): KAGVTQTPRYLIKTRGQQVTLSCSPISGHRSVSWYQQTPGQGLQFLFEYFSETQRNKGNFPGRFSGRQFSNSRSEMNVSTLELGDSALYLCASSLESPGRDEQYFGPGTRLTVT.

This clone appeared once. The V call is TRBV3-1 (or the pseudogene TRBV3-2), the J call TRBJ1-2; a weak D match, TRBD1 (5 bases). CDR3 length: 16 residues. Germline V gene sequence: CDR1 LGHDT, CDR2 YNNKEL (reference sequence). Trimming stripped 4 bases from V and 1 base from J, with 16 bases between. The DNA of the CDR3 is TGTGCCAGCAGCCCGCTGTTGGGGAGGGGTAACTATGGCTACACCTTC. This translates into CASSPLLGRGNYGYTF.

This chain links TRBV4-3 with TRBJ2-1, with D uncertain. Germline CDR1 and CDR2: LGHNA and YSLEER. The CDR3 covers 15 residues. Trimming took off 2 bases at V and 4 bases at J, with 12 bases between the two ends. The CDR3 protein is CASSQNRVGYNEQFF. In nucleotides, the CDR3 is TGCGCCAGCAGCCAAAATAGAGTAGGGTACAATGAGCAGTTCTTC.

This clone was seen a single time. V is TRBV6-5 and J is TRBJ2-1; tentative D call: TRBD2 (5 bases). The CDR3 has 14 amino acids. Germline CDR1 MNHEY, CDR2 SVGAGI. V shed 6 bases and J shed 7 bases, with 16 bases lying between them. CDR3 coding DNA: TGTGCCAGCAGGATGGACGGGGAGTCGAATGAGCAGTTCTTC. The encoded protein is CASRMDGESNEQFF.

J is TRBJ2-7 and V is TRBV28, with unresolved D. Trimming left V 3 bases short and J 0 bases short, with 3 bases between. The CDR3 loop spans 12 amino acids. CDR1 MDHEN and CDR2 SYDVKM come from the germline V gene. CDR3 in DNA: TGTGCCAGCAGTTTGGGCTCCTACGAGCAGTACTTC. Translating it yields CASSLGSYEQYF.

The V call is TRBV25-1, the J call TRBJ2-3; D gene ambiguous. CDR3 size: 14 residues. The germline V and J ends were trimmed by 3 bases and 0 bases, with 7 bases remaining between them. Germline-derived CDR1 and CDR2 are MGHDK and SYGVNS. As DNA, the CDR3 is TGTGCCAGCAGTGAGTTTTATAGCACAGATACGCAGTATTTT. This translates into CASSEFYSTDTQYF.

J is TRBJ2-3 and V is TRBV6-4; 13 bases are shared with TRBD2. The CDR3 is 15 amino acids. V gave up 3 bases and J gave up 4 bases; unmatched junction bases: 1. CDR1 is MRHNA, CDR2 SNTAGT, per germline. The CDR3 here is CASSETSGGPDTQYF. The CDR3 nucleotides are TGTGCCAGCAGTGAGACTAGCGGGGGGCCAGATACGCAGTATTTT.

CDR3 residues: CASSSGTGGTQYF. CDR3 sequence (DNA): TGTGCCAGCAGCTCAGGGACAGGGGGGACCCAGTACTTC. The chain has TRBV5-6 and TRBJ2-5, with 11 bases identical to TRBD1. CDR1 and CDR2 from the germline V gene are SGHDT and YYEEEE. Trimming cost V 3 bases and J 7 bases; bases outside gene matches: 2. This CDR3 contains 13 residues. Supplemented by reference TRBV5-6 and TRBJ2-5, the full variable domain reads DAGVTQSPTHLIKTRGQQVTLRCSPKSGHDTVSWYQQALGQGPQFIFQYYEEEERQRGNFPDRFSGHQFPNYSSELNVNALLLGDSALYLCASSSGTGGTQYFGPGTRLLVL.

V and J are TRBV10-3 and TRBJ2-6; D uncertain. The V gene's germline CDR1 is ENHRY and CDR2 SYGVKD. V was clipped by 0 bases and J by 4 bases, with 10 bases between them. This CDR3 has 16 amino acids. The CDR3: CAISESGGSGANVLTF. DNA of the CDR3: TGTGCCATCAGTGAGTCGGGCGGCTCCGGGGCCAACGTCCTGACTTTC.

In nucleotides, the CDR3 is TGCGCCAGCAGCCAAGAAAGTAATGGATTCTATGGCTACACCTTC. As protein: CASSQESNGFYGYTF. The gene calls are TRBV4-3 and TRBJ1-2; D remains unclear. Germline CDR1 and CDR2: LGHNA and YSLEER. There are 15 residues in the CDR3. Trimming pared 0 bases from V and 4 bases from J, leaving 12 bases between.